These 17 T cell receptor beta chains were all obtained from the same sample, sequenced in a study of T-cell reconstitution after alpha-beta-depleted transplantation in children. Preparation of the TCRbeta library used unique molecular identifiers. TCRdb re-derived calls from the PCR reads in MiXCR, one entry per CDR3 protein. Of about 900,000 distinct CDR3 sequences listed, around 30% are singletons. This material consisted of PBMCs, mostly from graft donor cells, taken 360 days after TCRalphabeta/CD19-depleted stem cell transplant. The receptor source for this set is a boy in the first two years of life who had a stem cell transplant for SCID, so the T cells may come from the graft donor.

This clonotype came up a few times. This chain links TRBV4-2 with TRBJ2-5, with 7 bases matching TRBD2. V lost 0 bases and J lost 1; bases outside the gene matches: 8. The CDR3 extends over 17 amino acids. CDR1 LGHNA and CDR2 YNFKEQ come from the germline V gene. In nucleotides, the CDR3 is TGTGCCAGCAGCCAAGATGGGCTCGGGGGGTTCCAAGAGACCCAGTACTTC. Translated, it gives CASSQDGLGGFQETQYF.

V usage is TRBV7-8 and J usage is TRBJ1-5; D is perhaps TRBD1 (5 bases). The CDR3 length is 14 residues. Per the germline V gene, CDR1 is SGHVS and CDR2 is FQNEAQ. Trimming cost V 4 bases and J 2 bases, with 9 bases left between them. The CDR3: CASSSRGGNQPQHF. The DNA of the CDR3 is TGTGCCAGCAGCTCCCGAGGGGGCAATCAGCCCCAGCATTTT.

The chain combines TRBV7-9 with TRBJ2-1; D may be TRBD1 or TRBD2 (5 bases each). Germline CDR1 reads SEHNR; CDR2 reads FQNEAQ (reference sequence). Trimming shortened V by 1 base and J by 6 bases, and 19 bases separated the two germline ends. The CDR3 has 17 amino acids. The CDR3 region is CASSLELWAPRGNEQFF. CDR3 in DNA: TGTGCCAGCAGCTTAGAATTGTGGGCCCCGAGGGGCAATGAGCAGTTCTTC.

This clonotype was counted between two and nine times. The chain combines TRBV3-1 with TRBJ2-3; D not resolved. The CDR3 has 14 amino acids. The germline V and J ends were trimmed by 1 base and 7 bases, with 12 bases remaining between them. Germline V lookup: CDR1 LGHDT, CDR2 YNNKEL (reference sequence). The CDR3 loop reads CASSQGHVPYTQYF. CDR3 nucleotides: TGTGCCAGCAGCCAAGGACATGTGCCCTATACGCAGTATTTT.

This clonotype was counted only a few times. Written as DNA, the CDR3 is TGTGCCAGCAGCCAAGATCCGGGATCTCCCTATGGCTACACCTTC. Its protein is CASSQDPGSPYGYTF. The chain has TRBV4-2 and TRBJ1-2; D remains unclear. CDR1 LGHNA and CDR2 YNFKEQ come from the germline V gene. Trimming stripped 0 bases from V and 4 bases from J, with 12 bases between. This CDR3 has 15 residues.

This clonotype was counted once. The chain joins TRBV12-3 or TRBV12-4 to TRBJ2-7; D not resolved. The CDR3 consists of 14 residues. Trimming left V 0 bases short and J 6 bases short, with 12 bases between. This CDR3 reads CASSLAGRLVEQYF. CDR3 coding DNA: TGTGCCAGCAGTTTAGCCGGACGGCTTGTCGAGCAGTACTTC.

J is TRBJ2-3 and V is TRBV10-3; D remains ambiguous. This CDR3 is 15 amino acids long. From germline, CDR1 is ENHRY and CDR2 SYGVKD. The germline V and J ends were trimmed by 3 bases and 0 bases, with 10 bases remaining between them. DNA of the CDR3: TGTGCCATCAGTGACAGCCTACAAAGCACAGATACGCAGTATTTT. Amino acid sequence: CAISDSLQSTDTQYF.

The gene calls are TRBV20-1 and TRBJ1-2; weak D call: TRBD1 (6 bases). The length of the CDR3 is 13 residues. Trimming stripped 4 bases from V and 4 bases from J, with 13 bases between. CDR1 is DFQATT, CDR2 SNEGSKA, per germline (reference sequence). DNA for the CDR3: TGCAGTGCTATATCAGGGGTCCCCTATGGCTACACCTTC. This encodes CSAISGVPYGYTF.

This chain connects TRBV5-6 to TRBJ2-1, with 7 bases fitting TRBD1. The germline gives CDR1 SGHDT, CDR2 YYEEEE. The CDR3 has 15 residues. V was pared by 4 bases and J by 9 bases, with 13 bases of the junction left unmatched. As DNA, the CDR3 is TGTGCCAGCAGCCAGGGACAGCGAAGCGGAGCTGAGCAGTTCTTC. Protein product: CASSQGQRSGAEQFF.

This clonotype occurred a few times. This rearrangement joins TRBV19 to TRBJ1-5; D may be TRBD1 (5 bases). V dropped 1 base and J dropped 2 bases, with 6 bases sitting between them. The CDR3 totals 14 residues. CDR1 and CDR2 from the germline V gene are LNHDA and SQIVND (reference sequence). CDR3 amino acids: CASSIVRGNQPQHF. The CDR3 DNA sequence: TGTGCCAGTAGTATAGTCAGGGGCAATCAGCCCCAGCATTTT.

This clonotype was observed many times. The chain combines TRBV9 with TRBJ2-3; D not resolved. The CDR3 is 11 amino acids. Germline lookup yields CDR1 SGDLS and CDR2 YYNGEE. The V and J ends lost 3 bases and 4 bases respectively, with 3 bases between them. This CDR3 is CASSGADTQYF. As DNA, the CDR3 is TGTGCCAGCAGCGGGGCAGATACGCAGTATTTT.

This clonotype came up a few times. The chain recombines TRBV28 with TRBJ2-5; D remains ambiguous. This CDR3 is 12 amino acids long. Germline-derived CDR1 and CDR2 are MDHEN and SYDVKM. The V and J ends lost 3 bases and 5 bases respectively, with 7 bases between them. CDR3 DNA sequence: TGTGCCAGCAGTTTTCTGTCGGAGACCCAGTACTTC. It is translated as CASSFLSETQYF.

This clonotype turned up a few times. This rearrangement joins TRBV12-3 or TRBV12-4 to TRBJ2-2, with a possible D match to TRBD2 (6 bases). The CDR3 has 15 residues. Trimming left V 5 bases short and J 1 base short, with 11 bases between. CDR3 residues: CASSPFGGNTGELFF. For the CDR3, the DNA is TGTGCCAGCAGTCCCTTCGGGGGGAACACCGGGGAGCTGTTTTTT.

V and J are TRBV20-1 and TRBJ2-3, with 9 bases identical to TRBD2. V gave up 4 bases and J gave up 4 bases; unmatched junction bases: 12. The CDR3 contains 16 residues. Germline loops: CDR1 DFQATT, CDR2 SNEGSKA (reference sequence). The CDR3 region has the DNA TGCAGTGCTAACTTTCAAGCGGGGGGTGGTGCAGATACGCAGTATTTT. This sequence encodes CSANFQAGGGADTQYF.

This clonotype has ten or more counts. An end of the junction differs from the germline gene, which may be a read error. The rearrangement joins TRBV3-1 to TRBJ2-7, with 11 bases matching TRBD1. The length of the CDR3 is 15 residues. The germline V gene encodes CDR1 LGHDT and CDR2 YNNKEL (reference sequence). This CDR3 reads CASSQAGTGGYEQYF. The DNA for the CDR3 is TGCGCCAGCAGCCAGGCCGGGACAGGGGGCTACGAGCAGTACTTC.

The chain couples TRBV15 to TRBJ2-3; the D call may be TRBD1 or TRBD2 (5 bases each). Germline CDR1 is LNHNV and CDR2 is YYDKDF (reference sequence). The V and J ends lost 5 bases and 1 base respectively, with 16 bases between them. The CDR3 length is 16 residues. The CDR3 region is CATSHTGTGRTDTQYF. The CDR3 DNA sequence: TGTGCCACCAGCCATACTGGGACGGGGCGCACAGATACGCAGTATTTT.

This sequence joins TRBV11-2 and TRBJ2-3; 13 nucleotides line up with TRBD2. CDR3 length equals 15 residues. Germline V gene data show CDR1 as SGHAT and CDR2 as FQNNGV. Germline trimming cut 5 bases from V and 4 bases from J; bases unmatched to any gene: 3. DNA of the CDR3: TGTGCCAGCAGCCGAGGACTAGCGGGGGCAGATACGCAGTATTTT. Residues: CASSRGLAGADTQYF.